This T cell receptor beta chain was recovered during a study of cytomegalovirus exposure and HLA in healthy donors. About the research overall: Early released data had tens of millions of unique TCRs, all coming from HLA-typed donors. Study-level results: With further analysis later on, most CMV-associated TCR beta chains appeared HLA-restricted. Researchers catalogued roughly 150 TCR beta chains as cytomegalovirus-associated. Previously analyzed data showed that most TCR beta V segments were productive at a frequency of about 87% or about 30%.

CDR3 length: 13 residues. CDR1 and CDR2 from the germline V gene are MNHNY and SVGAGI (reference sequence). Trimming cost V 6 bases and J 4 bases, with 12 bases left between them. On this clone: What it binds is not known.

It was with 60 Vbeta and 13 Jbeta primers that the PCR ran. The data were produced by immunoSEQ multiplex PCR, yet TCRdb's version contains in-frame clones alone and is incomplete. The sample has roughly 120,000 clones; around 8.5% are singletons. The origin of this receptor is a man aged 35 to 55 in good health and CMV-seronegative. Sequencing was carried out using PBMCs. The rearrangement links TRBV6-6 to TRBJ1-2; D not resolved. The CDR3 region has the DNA TGTGCCAGCAGGGTCGAGGATCCCTATGGCTACACCTTC. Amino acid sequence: CASRVEDPYGYTF.